These 17 T cell receptor beta chains were all obtained from the same sample, sequenced in a study of T cells in Graves' hyperthyroidism and ophthalmopathy. Amplification yielded TCR beta CDR3 regions, with RNA transcripts as the source. First-round RT-PCR targeting the TCR CDR3 was performed with the HTBI primer set. TCRdb redid the calling of the multiplex PCR reads with MiXCR, one entry per CDR3 protein. The data hold 350,000 or so distinct CDR3 sequences, with roughly 18% observed a single time. The sequenced material came from blood. The receptors derive from a middle-aged woman with Graves' ophthalmopathy.

This clonotype was seen many times. V gene TRBV7-2 combines with J gene TRBJ1-5, with D uncertain. CDR1 is SGHTA, CDR2 FQGNSA, per germline. There are 15 residues in the CDR3. V lost 2 bases and J 3 bases, leaving 11 bases between the germline ends. As DNA, the CDR3 is TGTGCCAGCAGCTTAACCCCCGGACCCAATCAGCCCCAGCATTTT. It specifies CASSLTPGPNQPQHF.

This clonotype appeared many times. The V call is TRBV6-6, the J call TRBJ2-5, with 10 bases that match TRBD2. The V gene's germline CDR1 is MNHNY and CDR2 SVGAGI (reference sequence). This CDR3 spans 20 amino acids. The V and J ends lost 6 bases and 5 bases, in that order; junction bases with no gene match: 24. Written as DNA, the CDR3 is TGTGCCAGCAGCAGCCAGGGGGGGGGGCTGCTAGCGGGAGCTCAGGAGACCCAGTACTTC. It is translated as CASSSQGGGLLAGAQETQYF.

This clonotype appeared many times. This chain connects TRBV3-1 to TRBJ2-7; tentatively, D is TRBD2 (6 bases). Germline loops: CDR1 LGHDT, CDR2 YNNKEL (reference sequence). The CDR3 has 15 amino acids. V was clipped by 6 bases and J by 3 bases, with 18 bases between them. The CDR3 bases are TGTGCCAGCAGTCCTCTCGGGGGATGGTACTACGAGCAGTACTTC. Protein product: CASSPLGGWYYEQYF.

This clonotype has ten or more counts. The chain joins TRBV6-2 or TRBV6-3 to TRBJ2-5, with 8 nucleotides matching TRBD1. Germline V gives CDR1 MNHEY, CDR2 SVGEGT. The CDR3 is 16 amino acids. V was pared by 6 bases and J by 9 bases, with 18 bases of the junction left unmatched. The CDR3 reads CASSPGPQTGAAAQYF. The CDR3 DNA follows: TGTGCCAGCAGCCCCGGCCCTCAGACAGGGGCGGCGGCCCAGTACTTC.

This clonotype was detected ten times or more. The genes are TRBV25-1 and TRBJ1-5, with D perhaps matching TRBD1 (6 bases). CDR1 and CDR2 (germline): MGHDK, SYGVNS. The CDR3 sequence is 16 residues long. V lost 2 bases to trimming and J lost 7 bases, with 18 bases between them. CDR3 loop: CASSEHSQGMYQPQHF. The CDR3 DNA reads as TGTGCCAGCAGTGAACATTCGCAGGGGATGTACCAGCCCCAGCATTTT.

The chain has TRBV5-1 and TRBJ2-7, with TRBD1 as a possible D gene (6 bases). Trimming stripped 0 bases from V and 6 bases from J, with 16 bases between. CDR1 SGHRS and CDR2 YFSETQ come from the germline V gene. This CDR3 has 15 amino acids. The CDR3 DNA reads TGCGCCAGCAGCTTGGCCGTACAGGGCGTCGGCGAGCAGTACTTC. This encodes CASSLAVQGVGEQYF.

This clonotype was found many times. The chain employs TRBV14 and TRBJ1-3; D not certain. CDR1 and CDR2 (germline): SGHDN, FVKESK. V was cut by 3 bases and J by 0 bases, with 9 bases left in between. CDR3 length: 15 amino acids. The CDR3 loop is CASSQLSRSGNTIYF. CDR3 sequence (DNA): TGTGCCAGCAGCCAGTTATCTCGCTCTGGAAACACCATATATTTT. Combining the CDR3 with reference TRBV14 and TRBJ1-3 gives the whole variable domain EAGVTQFPSHSVIEKGQTVTLRCDPISGHDNLYWYRRVMGKEIKFLLHFVKESKQDESGMPNNRFLAERTGGTYSTLKVQPAELEDSGVYFCASSQLSRSGNTIYFGEGSWLTVV.

This clonotype was counted many times. V usage is TRBV6-1 and J usage is TRBJ2-7; a possible D gene is TRBD2 (6 bases). The CDR3 contains 13 residues. Trimming removed 10 bases at V and 0 bases at J, with 13 bases between. Germline V gives CDR1 MNHNS, CDR2 SASEGT. CDR3 in amino acids: CATSRGSSYEQYF. Here the CDR3 DNA reads TGTGCCACGTCTCGGGGGAGCTCCTACGAGCAGTACTTC.

This clonotype was seen repeatedly, ten times or more. V is TRBV6-4 and J is TRBJ2-2; 7 bases fit TRBD1. The CDR3 spans 16 residues. The junction had 9 bases not matched to a gene; V was cut back by 2 bases and J by 6 bases. Germline-derived CDR1 and CDR2 are MRHNA and SNTAGT. CDR3 sequence: CASSDQKTGESGELFF. The CDR3 DNA is TGTGCCAGCAGTGACCAGAAAACAGGGGAGTCCGGGGAGCTGTTTTTT.

V gene TRBV25-1 combines with J gene TRBJ2-7; D is possibly TRBD1 (5 bases). V was pared by 6 bases and J by 3 bases, with 12 bases between. The CDR3 is 13 residues long. The germline gives CDR1 MGHDK, CDR2 SYGVNS. The CDR3 sequence is CASSLSQGYEQYF. DNA for the CDR3: TGTGCCAGCAGCTTATCTCAGGGCTACGAGCAGTACTTC.

This clonotype has a count of ten or more. V usage is TRBV11-2 and J usage is TRBJ2-7, with D perhaps assigned TRBD1 or TRBD2 (5 bases each). The CDR3 spans 15 residues. Between the trimmed V and J ends, which lost 2 bases and 3 bases, there was a span of 14 bases. Germline CDR1 is SGHAT and CDR2 is FQNNGV. CDR3 in amino acids: CASSLSGGVDYEQYF. CDR3 in DNA: TGTGCCAGCAGCTTAAGTGGGGGAGTTGACTACGAGCAGTACTTC. The variable domain in full, completed from reference TRBV11-2 and TRBJ2-7, reads EAGVAQSPRYKIIEKRQSVAFWCNPISGHATLYWYQQILGQGPKLLIQFQNNGVVDDSQLPKDRFSAERLKGVDSTLKIQPAKLEDSAVYLCASSLSGGVDYEQYFGPGTRLTVT.

This chain connects TRBV6-1 to TRBJ2-7; a possible D gene is TRBD2 (5 bases). CDR1 MNHNS and CDR2 SASEGT come from the germline V gene. Trimming removed 8 bases at V and 2 bases at J, with 19 bases between. This CDR3 has 15 residues. CDR3 bases: TGTGCCAGCCGTGGGGTTTCGGGAAGTACCTACGAGCAGTACTTC. Amino acids: CASRGVSGSTYEQYF.

This clonotype was observed many times. This chain connects TRBV4-3 to TRBJ1-1, with unresolved D. The V end was cut by 7 bases, the J end by 1 base, with 10 bases between. The CDR3 contains 13 residues. Germline V gene data show CDR1 as LGHNA and CDR2 as YSLEER. CDR3: CASNPSTNTEAFF. The CDR3 nucleotides are TGCGCCAGCAACCCCTCGACGAACACTGAAGCTTTCTTT.

This clonotype was seen repeatedly, ten times or more. J is TRBJ2-7 and V is TRBV3-1, with 9 bases matching TRBD2. Trimming took 0 bases from V and 7 from J; bases not matched to a gene: 7. Germline-derived CDR1 and CDR2 are LGHDT and YNNKEL (reference sequence). The CDR3 runs to 15 residues. CDR3 DNA: TGTGCCAGCAGCCAAGATGGTCTAGCGGGATGGGAGCAGTACTTC. Its translation: CASSQDGLAGWEQYF.

This clonotype occurred many times. V usage is TRBV12-3 or TRBV12-4 and J usage is TRBJ2-5; possibly TRBD1 for D (6 bases). V gave up 5 bases and J gave up 7 bases, with 14 bases separating them. This CDR3 has 13 amino acids. Here the CDR3 DNA reads TGTGCCAGCAGTGTGCTGGGGGCCGGGACCCAGTACTTC. It translates to CASSVLGAGTQYF.

Ten or more counts support this clonotype. This sequence joins TRBV6-2 or TRBV6-3 and TRBJ1-2, with 9 bases fitting TRBD1. The germline CDR1 and CDR2 sequences are MNHEY and SVGEGT. J was trimmed by 5 bases and V by 8 bases; bases with no gene match: 9. This CDR3 is 14 amino acids long. The CDR3 sequence is CASGEQGATYGYTF. The CDR3 coding sequence is TGTGCCAGCGGAGAACAGGGGGCGACATATGGCTACACCTTC.

Many counts were recorded for this clonotype. This chain joins TRBV15 and TRBJ2-7; D uncertain. From germline, CDR1 is LNHNV and CDR2 YYDKDF (reference sequence). The CDR3 extends over 14 amino acids. V lost 0 bases, J lost 2 bases, and 8 bases lay in between. This CDR3 is CATSREQNAYEQYF. CDR3 nucleotides: TGTGCCACCAGCAGAGAGCAGAACGCCTACGAGCAGTACTTC.